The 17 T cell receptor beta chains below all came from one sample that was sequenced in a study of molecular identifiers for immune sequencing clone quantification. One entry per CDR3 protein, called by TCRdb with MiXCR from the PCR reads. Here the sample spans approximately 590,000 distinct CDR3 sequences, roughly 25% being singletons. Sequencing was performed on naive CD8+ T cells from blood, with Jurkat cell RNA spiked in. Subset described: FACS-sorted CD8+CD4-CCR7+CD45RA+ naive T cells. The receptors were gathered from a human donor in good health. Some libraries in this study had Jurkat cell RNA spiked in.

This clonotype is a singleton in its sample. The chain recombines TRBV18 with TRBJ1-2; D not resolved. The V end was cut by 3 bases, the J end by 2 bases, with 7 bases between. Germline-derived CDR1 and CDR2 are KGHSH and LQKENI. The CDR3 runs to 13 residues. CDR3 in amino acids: CASSPDKNYGYTF. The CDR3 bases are TGTGCCAGCTCACCTGACAAAAACTATGGCTACACCTTC.

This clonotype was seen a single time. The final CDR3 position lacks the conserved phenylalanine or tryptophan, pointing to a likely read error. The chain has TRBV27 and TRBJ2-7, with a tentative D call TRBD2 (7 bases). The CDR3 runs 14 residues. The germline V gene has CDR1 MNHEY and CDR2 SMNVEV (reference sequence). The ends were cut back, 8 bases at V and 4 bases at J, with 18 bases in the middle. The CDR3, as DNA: TGTGCCAGCCGAGTGAGGGGGAGGGTATACGAGCAGTACATC. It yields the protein CASRVRGRVYEQYI.

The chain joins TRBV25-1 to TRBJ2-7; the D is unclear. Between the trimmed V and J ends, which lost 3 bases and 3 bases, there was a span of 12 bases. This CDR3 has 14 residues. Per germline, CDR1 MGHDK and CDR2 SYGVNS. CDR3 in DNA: TGTGCCAGCAGTGATCACTATATGGACTACGAGCAGTACTTC. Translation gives CASSDHYMDYEQYF.

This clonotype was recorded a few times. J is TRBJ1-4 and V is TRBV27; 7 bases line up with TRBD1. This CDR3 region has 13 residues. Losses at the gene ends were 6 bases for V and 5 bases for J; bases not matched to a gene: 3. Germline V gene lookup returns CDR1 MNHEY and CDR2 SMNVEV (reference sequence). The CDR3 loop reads CASSPGQNEKLFF. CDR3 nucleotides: TGTGCCAGCAGCCCGGGACAGAATGAAAAACTGTTTTTT.

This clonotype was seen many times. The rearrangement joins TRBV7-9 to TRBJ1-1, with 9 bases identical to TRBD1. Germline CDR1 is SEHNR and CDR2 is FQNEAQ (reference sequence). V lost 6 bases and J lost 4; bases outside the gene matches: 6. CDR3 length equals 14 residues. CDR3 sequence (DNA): TGTGCCAGCAGACTACAGGGGGCGGCCACTGAAGCTTTCTTT. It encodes CASRLQGAATEAFF. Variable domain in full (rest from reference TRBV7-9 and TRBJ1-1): DTGVSQNPRHKITKRGQNVTFRCDPISEHNRLYWYRQTLGQGPEFLTYFQNEAQLEKSRLLSDRFSAERPKGSFSTLEIQRTEQGDSAMYLCASRLQGAATEAFFGQGTRLTVV.

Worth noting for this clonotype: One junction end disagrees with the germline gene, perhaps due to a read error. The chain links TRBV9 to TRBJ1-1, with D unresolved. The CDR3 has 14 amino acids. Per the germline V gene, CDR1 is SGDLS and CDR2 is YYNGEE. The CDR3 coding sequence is TGTGCCAGCAGCGCAACCGGGCTGAACGCTGAAGCTTTCTTT. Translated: CASSATGLNAEAFF.

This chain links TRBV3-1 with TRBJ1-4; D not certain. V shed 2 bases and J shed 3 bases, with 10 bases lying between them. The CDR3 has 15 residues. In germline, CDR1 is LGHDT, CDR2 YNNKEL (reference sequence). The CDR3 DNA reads TGTGCCAGCAGCCAATCCGGACCGGCTAATGAAAAACTGTTTTTT. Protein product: CASSQSGPANEKLFF.

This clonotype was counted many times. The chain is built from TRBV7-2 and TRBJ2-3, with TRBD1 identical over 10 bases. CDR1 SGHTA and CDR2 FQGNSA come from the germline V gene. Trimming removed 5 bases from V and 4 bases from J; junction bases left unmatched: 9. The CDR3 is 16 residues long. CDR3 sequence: CASSPTVTGGADTQYF. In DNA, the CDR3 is TGTGCCAGCAGCCCTACCGTGACAGGGGGCGCAGATACGCAGTATTTT. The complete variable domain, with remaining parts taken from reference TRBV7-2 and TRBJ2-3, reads GAGVSQSPSNKVTEKGKDVELRCDPISGHTALYWYRQSLGQGLEFLIYFQGNSAPDKSGLPSDRFSAERTGGSVSTLTIQRTQQEDSAVYLCASSPTVTGGADTQYFGPGTRLTVL.

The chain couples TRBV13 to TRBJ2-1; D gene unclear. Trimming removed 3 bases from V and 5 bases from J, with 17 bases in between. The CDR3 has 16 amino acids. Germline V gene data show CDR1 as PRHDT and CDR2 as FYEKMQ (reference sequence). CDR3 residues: CASSFFGRNEDNEQFF. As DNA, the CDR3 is TGTGCCAGCAGCTTTTTCGGGCGAAACGAGGACAATGAGCAGTTCTTC. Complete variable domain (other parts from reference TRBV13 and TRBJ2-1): AAGVIQSPRHLIKEKRETATLKCYPIPRHDTVYWYQQGPGQDPQFLISFYEKMQSDKGSIPDRFSAQQFSDYHSELNMSSLELGDSALYFCASSFFGRNEDNEQFFGPGTRLTVL.

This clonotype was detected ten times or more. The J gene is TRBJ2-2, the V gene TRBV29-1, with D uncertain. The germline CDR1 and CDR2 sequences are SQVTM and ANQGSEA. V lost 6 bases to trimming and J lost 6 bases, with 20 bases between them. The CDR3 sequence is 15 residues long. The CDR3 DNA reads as TGCAGCGTACAAGCACGTTTTGGTCAGTCCGGGGAGCTGTTTTTT. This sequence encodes CSVQARFGQSGELFF.

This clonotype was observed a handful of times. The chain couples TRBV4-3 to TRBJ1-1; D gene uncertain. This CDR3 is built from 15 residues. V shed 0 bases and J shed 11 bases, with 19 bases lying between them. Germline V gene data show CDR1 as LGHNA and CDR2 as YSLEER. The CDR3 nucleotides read TGCGCCAGCAGCCAAGAAGCACTTGCGGGTTGGTACGCTTTCTTT. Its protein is CASSQEALAGWYAFF.

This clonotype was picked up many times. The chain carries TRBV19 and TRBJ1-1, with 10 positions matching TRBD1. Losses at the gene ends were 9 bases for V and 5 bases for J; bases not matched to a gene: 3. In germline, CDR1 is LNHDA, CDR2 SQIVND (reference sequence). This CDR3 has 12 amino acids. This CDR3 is CASRQGATEAFF. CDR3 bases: TGTGCCAGCCGACAGGGGGCGACTGAAGCTTTCTTT.

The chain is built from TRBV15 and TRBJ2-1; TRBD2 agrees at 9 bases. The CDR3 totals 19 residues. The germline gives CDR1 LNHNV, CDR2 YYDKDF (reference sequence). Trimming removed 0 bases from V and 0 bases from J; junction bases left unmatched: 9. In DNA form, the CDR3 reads TGTGCCACCAGCAGAGAGGGTATTAGCGGGGGAACCTCCTACAATGAGCAGTTCTTC. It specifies CATSREGISGGTSYNEQFF. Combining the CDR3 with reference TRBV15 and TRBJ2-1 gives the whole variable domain DAMVIQNPRYQVTQFGKPVTLSCSQTLNHNVMYWYQQKSSQAPKLLFHYYDKDFNNEADTPDNFQSRRPNTSFCFLDIRSPGLGDTAMYLCATSREGISGGTSYNEQFFGPGTRLTVL.

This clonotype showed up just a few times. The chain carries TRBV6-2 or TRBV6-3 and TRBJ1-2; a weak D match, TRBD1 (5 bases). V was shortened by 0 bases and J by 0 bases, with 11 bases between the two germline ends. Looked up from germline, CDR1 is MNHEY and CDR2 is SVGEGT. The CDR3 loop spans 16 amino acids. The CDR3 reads CASSYSILGPNYGYTF. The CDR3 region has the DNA TGTGCCAGCAGTTACTCGATTTTGGGGCCTAACTATGGCTACACCTTC.

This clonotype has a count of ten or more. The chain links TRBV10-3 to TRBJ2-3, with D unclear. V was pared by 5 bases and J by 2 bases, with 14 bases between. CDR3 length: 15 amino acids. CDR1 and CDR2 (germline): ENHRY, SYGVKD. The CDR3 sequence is CAISQRSSPTDTQYF. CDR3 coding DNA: TGTGCCATCAGTCAGCGATCGAGCCCCACAGATACGCAGTATTTT.

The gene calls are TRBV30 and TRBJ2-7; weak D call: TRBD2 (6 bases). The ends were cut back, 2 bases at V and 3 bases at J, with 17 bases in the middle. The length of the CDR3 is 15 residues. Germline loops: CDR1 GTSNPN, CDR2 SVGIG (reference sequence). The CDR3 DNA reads TGTGCCTGGAGTCCCGGGACTTCCATCTACTACGAGCAGTACTTC. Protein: CAWSPGTSIYYEQYF.

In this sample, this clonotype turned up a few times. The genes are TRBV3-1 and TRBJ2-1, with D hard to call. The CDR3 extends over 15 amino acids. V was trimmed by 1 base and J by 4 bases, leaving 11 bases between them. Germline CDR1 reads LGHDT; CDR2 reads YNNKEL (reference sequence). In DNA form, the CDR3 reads TGTGCCAGCAGCCAAGCCGAAGGACGGTACAATGAGCAGTTCTTC. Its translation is CASSQAEGRYNEQFF.